This T cell receptor beta chain derives from a study of cytotoxic CD8 clonotypes in ibrutinib-treated CLL. With sequencing, the targeted depth ranged from 1 in 200,000 to 1 in 1 million T cells. This table comes from immunoSEQ multiplex PCR, and its TCRdb copy is limited to in-frame clones, with some not included. The sample has about 120,000 clones, approximately 83% seen once. Around 1.8 micrograms of genomic DNA (from cryopreserved PBMCs) were used for TCR beta libraries. Study outcomes and limitations: Treatment left the uncommon public clonotypes either contracted or stable in frequency.

The length of the CDR3 is 15 residues. Trimming cost V 7 bases and J 4 bases, with 19 bases left between them. Germline V lookup: CDR1 MDHEN, CDR2 SYDVKM. Comment on this clone: Its antigen is still unknown.

J is TRBJ1-2 and V is TRBV28; D not resolved. This sequence was found in a human donor with chronic lymphocytic leukemia. Sequencing used PBMCs, obtained after 24 months of ibrutinib treatment. CDR3 protein: CASTYTATWGYGYTF. The CDR3 coding sequence is TGTGCCAGCACCTATACTGCGACATGGGGCTATGGCTACACCTTC.